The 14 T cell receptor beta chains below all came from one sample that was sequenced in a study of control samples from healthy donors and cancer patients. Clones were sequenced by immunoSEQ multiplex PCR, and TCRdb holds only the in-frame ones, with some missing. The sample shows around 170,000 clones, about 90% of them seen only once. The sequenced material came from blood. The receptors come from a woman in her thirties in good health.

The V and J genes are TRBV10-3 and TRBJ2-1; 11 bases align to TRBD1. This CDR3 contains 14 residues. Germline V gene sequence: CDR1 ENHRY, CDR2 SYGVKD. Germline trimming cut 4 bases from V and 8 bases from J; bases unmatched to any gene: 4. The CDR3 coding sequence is TGTGCCATCAGTGGGACAGGGGGCACGGATGAGCAGTTCTTC. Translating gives CAISGTGGTDEQFF.

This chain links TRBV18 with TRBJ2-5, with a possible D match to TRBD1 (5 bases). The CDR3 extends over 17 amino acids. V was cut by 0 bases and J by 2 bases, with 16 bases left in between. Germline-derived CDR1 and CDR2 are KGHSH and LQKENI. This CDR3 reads CASSPPRENLLQETQYF. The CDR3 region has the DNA TGTGCCAGCTCACCACCCAGGGAAAACCTTCTACAAGAGACCCAGTACTTC. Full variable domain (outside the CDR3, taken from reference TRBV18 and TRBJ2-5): NAGVMQNPRHLVRRRGQEARLRCSPMKGHSHVYWYRQLPEEGLKFMVYLQKENIIDESGMPKERFSAEFPKEGPSILRIQQVVRGDSAAYFCASSPPRENLLQETQYFGPGTRLLVL.

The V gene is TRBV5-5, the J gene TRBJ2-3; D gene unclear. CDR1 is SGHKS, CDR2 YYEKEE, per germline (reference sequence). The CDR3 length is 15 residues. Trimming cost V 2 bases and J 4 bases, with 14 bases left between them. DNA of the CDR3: TGTGCCAGCAGCTTTTTAGGCCCGCAGGCAGATACGCAGTATTTT. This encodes CASSFLGPQADTQYF.

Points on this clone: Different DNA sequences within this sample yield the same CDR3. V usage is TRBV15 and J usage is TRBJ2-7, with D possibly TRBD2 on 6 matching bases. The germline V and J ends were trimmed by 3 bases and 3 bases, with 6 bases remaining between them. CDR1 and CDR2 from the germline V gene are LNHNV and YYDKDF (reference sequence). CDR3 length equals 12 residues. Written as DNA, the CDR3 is TGTGCCACCAGCAGGGAGGGCTACGAGCAGTACTTC. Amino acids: CATSREGYEQYF.

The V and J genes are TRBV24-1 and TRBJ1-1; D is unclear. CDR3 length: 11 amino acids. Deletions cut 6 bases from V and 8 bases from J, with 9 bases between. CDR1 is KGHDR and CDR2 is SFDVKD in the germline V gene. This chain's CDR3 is CATSYGREAFF. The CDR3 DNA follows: TGTGCCACCAGTTACGGGAGAGAAGCTTTCTTT.

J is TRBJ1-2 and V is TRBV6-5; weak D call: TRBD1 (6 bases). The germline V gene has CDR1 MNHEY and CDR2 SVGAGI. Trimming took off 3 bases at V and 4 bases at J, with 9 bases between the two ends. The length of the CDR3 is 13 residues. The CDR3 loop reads CASSYQGPYGYTF. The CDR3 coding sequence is TGTGCCAGCAGTTATCAGGGGCCCTATGGCTACACCTTC.

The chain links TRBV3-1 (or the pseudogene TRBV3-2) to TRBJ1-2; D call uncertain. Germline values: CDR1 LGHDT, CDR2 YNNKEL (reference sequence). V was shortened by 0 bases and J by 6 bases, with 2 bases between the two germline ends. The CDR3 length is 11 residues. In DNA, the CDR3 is TGTGCCAGCAGCCAAGATAATGGCTACACCTTC. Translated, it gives CASSQDNGYTF.

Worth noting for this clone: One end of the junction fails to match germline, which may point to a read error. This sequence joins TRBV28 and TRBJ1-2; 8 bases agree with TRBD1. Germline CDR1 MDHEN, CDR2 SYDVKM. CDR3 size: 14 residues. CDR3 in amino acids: CVSSPTPGGWGYTF. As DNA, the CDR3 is TGTGTCAGCAGTCCCACCCCAGGGGGCTGGGGCTACACCTTC.

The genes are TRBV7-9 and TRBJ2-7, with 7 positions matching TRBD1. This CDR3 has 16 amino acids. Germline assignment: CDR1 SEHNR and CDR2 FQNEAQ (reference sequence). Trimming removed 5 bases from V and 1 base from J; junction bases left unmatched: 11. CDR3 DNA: TGTGCCAGCAGCCCTACCCCGGGACAGAAGTCCTACGAGCAGTACTTC. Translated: CASSPTPGQKSYEQYF.

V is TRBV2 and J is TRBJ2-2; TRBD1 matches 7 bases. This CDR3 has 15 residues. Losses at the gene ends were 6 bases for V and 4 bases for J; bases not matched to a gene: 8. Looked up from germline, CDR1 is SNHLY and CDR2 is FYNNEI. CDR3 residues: CASSVDRVTTGELFF. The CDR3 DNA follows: TGTGCCAGCAGCGTCGACAGGGTGACCACCGGGGAGCTGTTTTTT.

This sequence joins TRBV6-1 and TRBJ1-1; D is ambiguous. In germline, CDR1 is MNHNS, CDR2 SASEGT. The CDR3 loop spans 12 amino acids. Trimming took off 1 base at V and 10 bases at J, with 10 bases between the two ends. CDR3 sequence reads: CASSEVRLTAFF. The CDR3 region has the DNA TGTGCCAGCAGTGAAGTTCGGCTGACAGCTTTCTTT.

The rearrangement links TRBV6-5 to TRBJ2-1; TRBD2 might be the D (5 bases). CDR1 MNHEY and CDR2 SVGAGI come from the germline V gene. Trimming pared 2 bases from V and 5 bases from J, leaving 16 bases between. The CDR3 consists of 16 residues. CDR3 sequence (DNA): TGTGCCAGCAGTTACGTCGGACCCCGGGGAGACAATGAGCAGTTCTTC. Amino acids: CASSYVGPRGDNEQFF.

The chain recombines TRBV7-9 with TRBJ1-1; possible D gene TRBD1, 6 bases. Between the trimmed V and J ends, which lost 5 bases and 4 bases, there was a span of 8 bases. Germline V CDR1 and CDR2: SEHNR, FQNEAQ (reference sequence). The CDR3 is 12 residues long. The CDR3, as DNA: TGTGCCAGCAGCCCACAGGGCACTGAAGCTTTCTTT. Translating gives CASSPQGTEAFF.

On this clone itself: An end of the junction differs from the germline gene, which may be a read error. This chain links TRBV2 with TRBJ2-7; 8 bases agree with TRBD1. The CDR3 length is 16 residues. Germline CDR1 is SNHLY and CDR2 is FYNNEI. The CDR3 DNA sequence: TGTGCCAGCAGTGAAAGGGTGGCAGGGGGCTCCAACGAGCAGTACTTC. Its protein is CASSERVAGGSNEQYF.